This TCR beta chain was profiled in a study of identical twins. The J segment lost 1 base and the V segment lost 6 bases, leaving 4 bases of the junction unmatched. The CDR3 covers 15 residues. TCRdb recomputed calls from the 5' RACE reads with MiXCR, one row per CDR3 protein. The sample yields some 900,000 distinct CDR3 sequences, around an eighth seen once. The same data also contributed to another study, on yellow fever vaccine responses in identical twins.

This TCR was recovered from a young woman in good health. The sequenced material came from PBMCs. The rearrangement joins TRBV12-3 or TRBV12-4 to TRBJ2-2, with 8 bases fitting TRBD1. As DNA, the CDR3 is TGTGCCAGCAGAATCGGGACAGGGAACACCGGGGAGCTGTTTTTT. Protein: CASRIGTGNTGELFF.